A selection of T cell receptor beta chains follows, all from one sample in a study of cytomegalovirus exposure and HLA in healthy donors. The repertoire was sequenced with immunoSEQ multiplex PCR; TCRdb's copy has only in-frame clones and lacks some. Here the sample spans 150,000 to 200,000 clones, around 80% being singletons. Sequencing used PBMCs. These receptors originate from a girl aged 2-10 years in good health and CMV-seropositive. Each CDR3 is given with its conserved first and last residue. D genes are given only for firm matches.

TRBJ2-5,NA,TRBV5-4,CASTWSAGLGETQYF
TRBJ1-4,NA,TRBV4-1,CASSQSYPSRGEKLFF
TRBJ2-7,NA,TRBV5-4,CASRAGETYEQYF
TRBJ1-6,NA,TRBV19,CASHSTASLSSYNSPLHF
TRBJ2-4,NA,TRBV28,CASSFDRDILAKNIQYF
TRBJ2-3,TRBD2,TRBV4-1,CASSPEASGRFTQYF
TRBJ2-2,TRBD1,TRBV12-5,CASGSPMDRGWSTGELFF
TRBJ2-1,NA,TRBV18,CASSPRGTSRFYEQFF
TRBJ2-1,TRBD2,TRBV4-1,CASSLPRASGSNEQFF
TRBJ1-2,NA,TRBV6-1,CASSGPPGSRGYGYTF
TRBJ1-1,NA,TRBV28,CASSFGSHTEAFF
TRBJ2-7,NA,TRBV2,CASTNRGGYEQYF
TRBJ1-5,NA,TRBV5-1,CASSLAGVSNQPQHF
TRBJ2-1,NA,TRBV10-3,CAISVSVDNEQFF
TRBJ2-5,NA,TRBV27,CASSFEETQYF
TRBJ2-7,NA,TRBV6-1,CASSDRWEDF
TRBJ1-1,TRBD1,TRBV7-9,CASSSQGDTEAFF
TRBJ1-4,TRBD1,TRBV30,CAWSVGTGRRMMGEKLFF
TRBJ2-1,NA,TRBV28,CASSVWTDNNEQFF
TRBJ1-3,NA,TRBV11-3,CASSLSSRSGNTIYF
TRBJ2-1,TRBD2,TRBV15,CATSRDRGGRANEDEQFF
TRBJ1-2,NA,TRBV19,CASRQGTLDPYGYTF
TRBJ2-6,NA,TRBV7-8,CASSPGFSSGANVLTF
TRBJ1-2,TRBD1,TRBV30,CAWSSDRGAGYTF
TRBJ1-5,NA,TRBV27,CAHSGRGGFNQPQHF
TRBJ2-1,NA,TRBV7-6,CASSLVKVAELQGEQFF
TRBJ2-6,NA,TRBV6-1,CASSGVLSGANVLTF
TRBJ2-1,TRBD1,TRBV4-1,CARGGASYNEQFF
TRBJ1-4,TRBD1,TRBV2,CASSGGQGETNEKLFF
TRBJ2-5,NA,TRBV7-2,CASSPGGNEETQYF
NA,TRBD2,TRBV5-1,CASSLETSGGALSYEQYF
TRBJ2-2,TRBD1,TRBV5-1,CASSFTGDTGELFF
NA,NA,TRBV4-1,CASSQVGGASSYEQYF
TRBJ1-6,NA,TRBV28,CASSLWARADSPLHF
TRBJ2-1,TRBD1,TRBV28,CASSSFGGQGSWLYNEQFF
TRBJ2-7,NA,TRBV28,CASSSPGHYEQYF
TRBJ1-2,NA,TRBV9,CASSVDRNYGYTF
TRBJ1-5,NA,TRBV12-5,CASGLVFGGGNQPQHF
TRBJ1-5,NA,TRBV6-6,CASSYGRAQPQHF
TRBJ2-2,NA,TRBV5-6,CASSFLGDTGELFF
TRBJ1-6,NA,TRBV18,CASSEVSSYNSPLHF
TRBJ2-7,NA,TRBV11-1,CASSLGGTPYEQYF
TRBJ1-5,NA,TRBV6-5,CASRAGRNQPQHF
TRBJ1-2,NA,TRBV15,CATSKPMRPGYGYTF
TRBJ1-1,NA,TRBV27,CASSLSFKGEVNTEAFF
TRBJ2-1,TRBD1,TRBV9,CASSARDSFNEQLF
TRBJ1-5,TRBD1,TRBV5-1,CASSSGQGEAQPQHF
TRBJ2-5,NA,TRBV7-2,CASSPWGGTQETQYF
TRBJ1-1,NA,TRBV19,CASSASTTEAFF
TRBJ2-6,NA,TRBV5-1,CASSLAGSGANVLTF
TRBJ2-6,NA,TRBV6-5,CASSYARDGANVLTF
TRBJ2-1,TRBD2,TRBV7-9,CSSSSPTTKRAGGRLFF
TRBJ2-7,TRBD1,TRBV4-1,CASSQVGTGTTYEQYF
TRBJ2-3,NA,TRBV6-5,CASSRIRGTDTQYF
TRBJ2-5,NA,TRBV9,CASSWSLAQETQYF
TRBJ1-4,TRBD1,TRBV5-1,CASSLARTGKEKLFF
TRBJ1-5,NA,TRBV4-2,CASSPKTAGSNQPQHF
TRBJ1-2,NA,TRBV21-1,CASSRVESYGYTF